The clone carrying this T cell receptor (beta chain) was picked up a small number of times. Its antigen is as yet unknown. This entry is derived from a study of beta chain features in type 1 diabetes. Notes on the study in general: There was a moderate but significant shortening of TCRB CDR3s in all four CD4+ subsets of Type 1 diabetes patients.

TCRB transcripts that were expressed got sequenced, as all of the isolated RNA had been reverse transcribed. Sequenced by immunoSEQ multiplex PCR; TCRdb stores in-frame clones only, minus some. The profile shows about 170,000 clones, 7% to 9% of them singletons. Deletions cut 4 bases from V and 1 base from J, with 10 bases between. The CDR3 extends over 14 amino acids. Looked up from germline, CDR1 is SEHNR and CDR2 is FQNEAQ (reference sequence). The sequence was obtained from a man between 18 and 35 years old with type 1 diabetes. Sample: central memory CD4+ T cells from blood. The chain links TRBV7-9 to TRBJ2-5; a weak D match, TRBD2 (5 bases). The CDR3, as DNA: TGTGCCAGCAGCTCCCCGGGATCCCAAGAGACCCAGTACTTC. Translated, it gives CASSSPGSQETQYF.